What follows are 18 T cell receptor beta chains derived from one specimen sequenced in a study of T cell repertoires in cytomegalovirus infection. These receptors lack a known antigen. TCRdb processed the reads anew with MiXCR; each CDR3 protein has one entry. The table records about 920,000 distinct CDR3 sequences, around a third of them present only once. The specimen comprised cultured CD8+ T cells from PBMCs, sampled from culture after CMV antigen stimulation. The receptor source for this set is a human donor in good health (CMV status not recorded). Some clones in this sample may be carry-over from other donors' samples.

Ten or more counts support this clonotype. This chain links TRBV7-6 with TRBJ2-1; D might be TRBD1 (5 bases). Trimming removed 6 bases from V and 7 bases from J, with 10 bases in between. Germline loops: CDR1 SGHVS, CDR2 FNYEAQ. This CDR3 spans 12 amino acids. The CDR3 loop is CASSSKGNEQFF. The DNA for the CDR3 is TGTGCCAGCAGTTCAAAGGGGAATGAGCAGTTCTTC.

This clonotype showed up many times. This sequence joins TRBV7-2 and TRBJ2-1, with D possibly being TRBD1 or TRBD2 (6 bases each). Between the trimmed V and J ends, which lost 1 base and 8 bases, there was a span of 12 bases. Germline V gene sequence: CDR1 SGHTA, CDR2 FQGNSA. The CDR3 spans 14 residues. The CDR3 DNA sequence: TGTGCCAGCAGCTTAGGTGGGGGGCAGGATGAGCAGTTCTTC. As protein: CASSLGGGQDEQFF.

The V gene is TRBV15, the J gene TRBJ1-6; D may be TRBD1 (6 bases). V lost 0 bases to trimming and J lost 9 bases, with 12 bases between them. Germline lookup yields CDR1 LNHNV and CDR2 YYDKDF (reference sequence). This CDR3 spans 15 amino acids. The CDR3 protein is CATSRDRQGISPLHF. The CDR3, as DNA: TGTGCCACCAGCAGAGATCGGCAGGGGATTTCACCCCTCCACTTT. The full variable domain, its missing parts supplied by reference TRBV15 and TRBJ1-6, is DAMVIQNPRYQVTQFGKPVTLSCSQTLNHNVMYWYQQKSSQAPKLLFHYYDKDFNNEADTPDNFQSRRPNTSFCFLDIRSPGLGDTAMYLCATSRDRQGISPLHFGNGTRLTVT.

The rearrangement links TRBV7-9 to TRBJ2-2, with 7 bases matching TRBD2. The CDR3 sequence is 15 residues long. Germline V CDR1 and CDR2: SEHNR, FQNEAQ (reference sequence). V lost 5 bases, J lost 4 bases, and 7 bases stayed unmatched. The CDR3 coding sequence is TGTGCCAGCAGCCCCCATAGGGAGGGCACCGGGGAGCTGTTTTTT. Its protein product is CASSPHREGTGELFF.

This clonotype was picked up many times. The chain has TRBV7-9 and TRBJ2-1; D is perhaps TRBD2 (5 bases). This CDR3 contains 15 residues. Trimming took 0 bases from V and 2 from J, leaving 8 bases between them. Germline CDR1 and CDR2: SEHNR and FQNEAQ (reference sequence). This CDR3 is CASSLARRPYNEQFF. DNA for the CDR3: TGTGCCAGCAGCTTAGCCCGGAGGCCCTACAATGAGCAGTTCTTC.

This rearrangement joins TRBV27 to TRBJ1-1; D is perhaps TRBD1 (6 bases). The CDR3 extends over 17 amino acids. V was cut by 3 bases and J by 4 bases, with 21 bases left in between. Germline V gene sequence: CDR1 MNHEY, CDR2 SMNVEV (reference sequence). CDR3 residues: CASSLRGARSPITEAFF. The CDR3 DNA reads TGTGCCAGCAGTTTGAGGGGGGCCAGATCTCCGATCACTGAAGCTTTCTTT.

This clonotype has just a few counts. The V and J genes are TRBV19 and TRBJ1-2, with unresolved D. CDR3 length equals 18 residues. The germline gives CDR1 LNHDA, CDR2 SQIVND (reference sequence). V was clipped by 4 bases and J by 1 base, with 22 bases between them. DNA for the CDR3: TGTGCCAGTAGTACTTTTCGGGAAGGAAGGATTCGTAACTATGGCTACACCTTC. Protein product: CASSTFREGRIRNYGYTF.

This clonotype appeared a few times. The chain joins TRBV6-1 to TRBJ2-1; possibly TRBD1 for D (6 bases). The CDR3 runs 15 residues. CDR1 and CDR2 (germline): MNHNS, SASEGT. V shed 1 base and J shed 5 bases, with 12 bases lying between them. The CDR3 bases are TGTGCCAGCAGTGAAGTAATCTCAGGGGACAATGAGCAGTTCTTC. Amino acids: CASSEVISGDNEQFF.

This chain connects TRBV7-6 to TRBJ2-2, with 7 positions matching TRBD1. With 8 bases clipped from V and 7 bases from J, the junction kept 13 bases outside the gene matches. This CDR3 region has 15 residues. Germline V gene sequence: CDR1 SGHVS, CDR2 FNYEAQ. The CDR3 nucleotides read TGTGCCAGCTTTCCTAACAGGGGTTTTCACGGGGAGCTGTTTTTT. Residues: CASFPNRGFHGELFF.

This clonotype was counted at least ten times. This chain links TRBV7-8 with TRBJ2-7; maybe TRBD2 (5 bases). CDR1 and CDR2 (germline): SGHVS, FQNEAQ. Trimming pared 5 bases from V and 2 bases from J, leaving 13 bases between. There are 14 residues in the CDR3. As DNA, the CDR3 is TGTGCCAGCAGCCCCGCGGGCAAACCCTACGAGCAGTACTTC. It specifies CASSPAGKPYEQYF. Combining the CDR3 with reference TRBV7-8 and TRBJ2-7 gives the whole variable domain GAGVSQSPRYKVAKRGQDVALRCDPISGHVSLFWYQQALGQGPEFLTYFQNEAQLDKSGLPSDRFFAERPEGSVSTLKIQRTQQEDSAVYLCASSPAGKPYEQYFGPGTRLTVT.

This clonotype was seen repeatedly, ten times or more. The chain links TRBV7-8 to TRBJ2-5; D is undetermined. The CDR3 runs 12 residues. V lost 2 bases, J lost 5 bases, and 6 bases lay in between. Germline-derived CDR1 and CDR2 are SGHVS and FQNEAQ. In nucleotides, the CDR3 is TGTGCCAGCAGCTTACGGTCGGAGACCCAGTACTTC. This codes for CASSLRSETQYF. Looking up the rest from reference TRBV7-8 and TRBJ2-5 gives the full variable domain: GAGVSQSPRYKVAKRGQDVALRCDPISGHVSLFWYQQALGQGPEFLTYFQNEAQLDKSGLPSDRFFAERPEGSVSTLKIQRTQQEDSAVYLCASSLRSETQYFGPGTRLLVL.

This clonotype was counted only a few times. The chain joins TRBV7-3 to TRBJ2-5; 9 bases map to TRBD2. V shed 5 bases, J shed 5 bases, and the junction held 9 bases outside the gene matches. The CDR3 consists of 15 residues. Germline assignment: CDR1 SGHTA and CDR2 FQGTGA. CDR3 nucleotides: TGTGCCAGCAGCCGCACCGGGACTAGCAGTGAGACCCAGTACTTC. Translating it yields CASSRTGTSSETQYF.

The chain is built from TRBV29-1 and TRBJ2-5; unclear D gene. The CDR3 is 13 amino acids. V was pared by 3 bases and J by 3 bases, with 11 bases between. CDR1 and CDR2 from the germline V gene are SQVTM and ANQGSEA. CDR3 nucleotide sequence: TGCAGCGTTGACTACACAGCTAAAGAGACCCAGTACTTC. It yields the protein CSVDYTAKETQYF.

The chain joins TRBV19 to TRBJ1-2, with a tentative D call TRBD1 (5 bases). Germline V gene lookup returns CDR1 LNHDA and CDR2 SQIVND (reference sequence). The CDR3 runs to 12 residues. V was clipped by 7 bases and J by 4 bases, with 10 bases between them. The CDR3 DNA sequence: TGTGCCAGTAACCAGGGATCCTATGGCTACACCTTC. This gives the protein CASNQGSYGYTF.

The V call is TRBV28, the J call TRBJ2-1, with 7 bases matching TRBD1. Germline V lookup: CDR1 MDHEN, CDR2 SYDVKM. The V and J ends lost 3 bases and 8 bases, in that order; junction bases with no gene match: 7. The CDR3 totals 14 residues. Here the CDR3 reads CASSLGQWRDEQFF. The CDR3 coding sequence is TGTGCCAGCAGTTTGGGACAGTGGCGTGATGAGCAGTTCTTC.

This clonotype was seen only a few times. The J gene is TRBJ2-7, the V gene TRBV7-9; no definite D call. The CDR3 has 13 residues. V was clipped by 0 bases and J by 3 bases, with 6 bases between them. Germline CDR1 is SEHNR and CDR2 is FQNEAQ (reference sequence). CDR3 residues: CASSLANGYEQYF. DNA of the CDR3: TGTGCCAGCAGCTTAGCGAACGGCTACGAGCAGTACTTC.

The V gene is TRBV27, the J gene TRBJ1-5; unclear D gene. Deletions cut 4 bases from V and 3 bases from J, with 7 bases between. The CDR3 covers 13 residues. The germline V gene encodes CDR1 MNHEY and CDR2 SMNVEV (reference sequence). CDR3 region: CASSSLNNQPQHF. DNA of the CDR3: TGTGCCAGCAGTTCACTGAACAATCAGCCCCAGCATTTT.

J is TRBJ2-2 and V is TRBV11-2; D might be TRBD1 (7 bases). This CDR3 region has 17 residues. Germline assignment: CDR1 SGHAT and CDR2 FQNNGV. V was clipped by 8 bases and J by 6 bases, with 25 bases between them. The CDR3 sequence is CASLGPARRGHAGELFF. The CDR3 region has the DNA TGTGCCAGCCTCGGCCCCGCCAGGAGGGGGCACGCCGGGGAGCTGTTTTTT. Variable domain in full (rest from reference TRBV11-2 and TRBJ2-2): EAGVAQSPRYKIIEKRQSVAFWCNPISGHATLYWYQQILGQGPKLLIQFQNNGVVDDSQLPKDRFSAERLKGVDSTLKIQPAKLEDSAVYLCASLGPARRGHAGELFFGEGSRLTVL.